This TCR beta chain was profiled in a study of blood T cell repertoires in COVID-19. In the study overall: The analysed material was cDNA or gDNA that came from T cells, B-cell-depleted T cells, or PBMCs.

As originally analysed: Amplified reference gene primers provided the basis for estimating nucleated cell counts. Using immunoSEQ multiplex PCR, the repertoire was profiled, and TCRdb retains in-frame clones only, with some absent. The V and J calls and clone size are taken from that table; D and trimming were inferred from the DNA. The sample has some 210,000 clones, around 82% seen once. This clonotype was sampled from a man aged 50 to 59 with active or convalescent COVID-19. The sequencing sample was made of peripheral blood.

The CDR3 sequence is CASSLGVLRGQFF. In nucleotides, the CDR3 is TGTGCCAGCAGCTTAGGTGTGCTCCGAGGGCAGTTCTTC. V gene TRBV7-8 combines with J gene TRBJ2-1; no firm D call. This CDR3 region has 13 residues. Germline V gives CDR1 SGHVS, CDR2 FQNEAQ. Trimming took off 1 base at V and 12 bases at J, with 13 bases between the two ends.